This T cell receptor beta chain was sequenced in a study of CD8 T cells in ankylosing spondylitis. The CDR3 spans 14 residues. Per germline, CDR1 DFQATT and CDR2 SNEGSKA (reference sequence). Trimming took off 3 bases at V and 7 bases at J, with 16 bases between the two ends. TCRdb passed the 5' RACE reads through MiXCR, listing each CDR3 protein once. The data contain fewer than 250,000 distinct CDR3 sequences, 32% of them singletons. The table lists this clonotype with a few counts. The receptor comes from a male donor with ankylosing spondylitis or in good health (not recorded which). The sequencing input was blood, either unsorted or a sorted T cell fraction (not recorded which). The chain combines TRBV20-1 with TRBJ1-3; TRBD1 might be the D (5 bases). CDR3: CSARDAGTLNTIYF. CDR3 sequence (DNA): TGCAGTGCTAGGGACGCGGGGACCCTTAACACCATATATTTT.